This T cell receptor (beta chain) was retrieved from a study of tumor and adjacent non-tumor tissue in lung cancer. The CDR3 length is 14 residues. Germline V lookup: CDR1 MGHRA, CDR2 YSYEKL. V lost 0 bases to trimming and J lost 8 bases, with 11 bases between them. A modified ARM-PCR protocol with three rounds of nested PCR amplified TCRbeta. One entry per CDR3 protein results from TCRdb running MiXCR on the multiplex PCR reads. This table has under 95,000 distinct CDR3 sequences, 61% appearing once. At least ten counts were recorded for this clonotype. The template was RNA from unsorted bulk tissue. The V gene is TRBV4-1, the J gene TRBJ1-3; no definite D call. Sequencing was carried out using lung tumor tissue. The TCR originated in a man between 70 and 80 years old with non-small cell lung cancer. The CDR3 DNA is TGCGCCAGCAGCCAAGAGTACGGACGAGACACCATATATTTT. This sequence encodes CASSQEYGRDTIYF.